This TCR beta chain was retrieved from a study of cytomegalovirus exposure and HLA in healthy donors. Trimming cost V 1 base and J 2 bases, with 15 bases left between them. The CDR3 is made up of 16 amino acids. The germline V gene encodes CDR1 LGHNA and CDR2 YNFKEQ. Comment on this clone: Its antigen is as yet unknown.

Study results and limitations: TRBV6-2, TRBV6-3 and some other V segments were unresolvable in 87-base-pair reads. Most of the TCR beta V segments (in an earlier analysis) were productive either about 87% or about 30% of the time.

With 60 Vbeta and 13 Jbeta primers, the PCR was carried out. The data were produced by immunoSEQ multiplex PCR, yet TCRdb's version contains in-frame clones alone and is incomplete. Of roughly 120,000 clones in the sample, around 73% are singletons; the top ten hold 8.4%. V usage is TRBV4-2 and J usage is TRBJ2-7; tentatively, D is TRBD1 (6 bases). This clonotype was obtained from a man aged 40-55 years in good health and CMV-seronegative. Sample: PBMCs. As DNA, the CDR3 is TGTGCCAGCAGCCAAGTCGCCCGACAGGATGCCTACGAGCAGTACTTC. It is translated as CASSQVARQDAYEQYF.